This T cell receptor (beta chain) came from a study of beta chain features in type 1 diabetes. Across the study: Healthy donors and patients showed comparable age, gender and cell yields. Overall study results and limits: More deletions and fewer insertions at VDJ junctions were seen in type 1 diabetes patients. TCRB CDR3 length was moderately but significantly reduced in all four CD4+ subsets of Type 1 diabetes patients. Overrepresentation of cells with high TCR expression could result from cDNA sequencing.

A remark on this clone: The antigen remains unidentified.

Based on CD45RO/CCR7/CD25/CD127/CD95/CD27, CD4+ regulatory, stem cell-like memory, naive and central memory cells were sorted. Losses at the gene ends were 6 bases for V and 7 bases for J; bases not matched to a gene: 10. The CDR3 covers 15 residues. CDR1 is MDHEN and CDR2 is SYDVKM in the germline V gene. What was sequenced were expressed TCRB transcripts, since all of the isolated RNA had been reverse transcribed. Generated by immunoSEQ multiplex PCR, the TCRdb table keeps only in-frame clones and is missing some. The data contain about 180,000 clones, approximately 8% of them singletons. This TCR was sampled from a woman in her forties with type 1 diabetes. The V call is TRBV28, the J call TRBJ1-4, with TRBD1 matching 8 bases. The sample consisted of central memory CD4+ T cells from blood. CDR3 region: CASSPPQGAGEKLFF. CDR3 nucleotide sequence: TGTGCCAGCAGCCCCCCCCAGGGGGCTGGTGAAAAACTGTTTTTT.